The entry that follows covers one T cell receptor beta chain sequence. These data come from a study of shared clonotypes between healthy human individuals. CD45RO-negative cells were positively selected for CCR7, leaving out terminally differentiated effector memory CD45RA+ cells. Donors comprised only Caucasian adults living in Nashville, Tennessee. The table came from immunoSEQ multiplex PCR; TCRdb's copy has only in-frame clones and leaves some out. The sample lists some 2.1 million clones, approximately 95% occurring once. The ends were cut back, 3 bases at V and 3 bases at J, with 11 bases in the middle. The germline V gene has CDR1 SGHAT and CDR2 FQNNGV. The CDR3 is 14 amino acids.

Input material: naive CD8+ T cells sorted from blood. This chain joins TRBV11-2 and TRBJ1-2; a possible D gene is TRBD1 (5 bases). This TCR was recovered from a man between 18 and 29 years old in good health. The CDR3 region is CASSFGQVDYGYTF. The CDR3, as DNA: TGTGCCAGCAGCTTTGGACAAGTCGACTATGGCTACACCTTC.